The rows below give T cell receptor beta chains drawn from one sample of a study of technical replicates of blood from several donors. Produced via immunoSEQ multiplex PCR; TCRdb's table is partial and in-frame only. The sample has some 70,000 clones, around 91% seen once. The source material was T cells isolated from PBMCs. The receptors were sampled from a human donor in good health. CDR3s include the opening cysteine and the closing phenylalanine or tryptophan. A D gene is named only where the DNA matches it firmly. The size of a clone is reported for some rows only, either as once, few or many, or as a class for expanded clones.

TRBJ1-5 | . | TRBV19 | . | CASSTRGTFNQPQHF | TGTGCCAGTAGTACCCGGGGTACTTTTAATCAGCCCCAGCATTTT
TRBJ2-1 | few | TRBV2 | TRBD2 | CASSERVAGGRREQFF | TGTGCCAGCAGTGAAAGGGTAGCGGGAGGCCGGCGCGAGCAGTTCTTC
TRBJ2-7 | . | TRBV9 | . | CASSVGSDPLLYEQYF | TGTGCCAGCAGCGTAGGCAGCGACCCGCTCCTCTACGAGCAGTACTTC
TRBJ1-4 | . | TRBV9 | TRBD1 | CASSDRNSEKLFF | TGTGCCAGCTCGGACAGGAATTCCGAAAAACTGTTTTTT
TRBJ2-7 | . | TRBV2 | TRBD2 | CASRGIRGRGSYEQYF | TGTGCCAGCAGGGGGATCCGTGGGAGGGGTTCCTACGAGCAGTACTTC
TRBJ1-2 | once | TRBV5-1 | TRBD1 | CASSSGTGGEDGYTF | TGCGCCAGCAGCTCCGGGACAGGGGGCGAGGATGGCTACACCTTC
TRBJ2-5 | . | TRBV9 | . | CASAGTRQETQYF | TGTGCCAGCGCTGGGACTCGCCAAGAGACCCAGTACTTC
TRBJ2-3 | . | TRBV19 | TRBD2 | CASSILAGEGDTQYF | TGTGCCAGTAGTATCCTAGCGGGAGAGGGAGATACGCAGTATTTT
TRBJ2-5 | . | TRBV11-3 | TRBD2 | CASSFRGTSGQETQYF | TGTGCCAGCAGCTTTAGGGGGACTAGCGGCCAAGAGACCCAGTACTTC
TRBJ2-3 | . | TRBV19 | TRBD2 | CASSIGAGVETDTQYF | TGTGCCAGTAGTATAGGCGCGGGAGTGGAGACAGATACGCAGTATTTT
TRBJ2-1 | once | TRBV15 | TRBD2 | CATSRRLAGEGALF | TGTGCCACCAGCAGAAGACTAGCGGGTGAGGGAGCGCTCTTC
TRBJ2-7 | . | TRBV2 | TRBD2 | CASSEGSGSFFSYEQYF | TGTGCCAGCAGTGAGGGTAGCGGGAGCTTTTTTTCCTACGAGCAGTACTTC
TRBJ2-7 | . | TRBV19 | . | CASSRTGYGYEQYF | TGTGCCAGTAGTAGAACCGGATACGGGTACGAGCAGTACTTC
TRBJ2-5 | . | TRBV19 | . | CASSTQVRETQYF | TGTGCCAGTAGTACACAGGTGCGGGAGACCCAGTACTTC
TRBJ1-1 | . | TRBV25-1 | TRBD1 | CASSGGQGPQAFF | TGTGCCAGCAGCGGGGGACAGGGACCCCAAGCTTTCTTT
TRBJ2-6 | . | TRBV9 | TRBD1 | CASSATTGEAGLLLSGANVLTF | TGTGCCAGCAGCGCAACCACAGGGGAAGCAGGACTTCTTCTCTCTGGGGCCAACGTCCTGACTTTC
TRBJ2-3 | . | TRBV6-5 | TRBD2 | CASRGGSNTDTQYF | TGTGCCAGCAGGGGAGGGTCGAACACAGATACGCAGTATTTT
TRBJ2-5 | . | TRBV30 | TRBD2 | CAWVPSGRWETQYF | TGTGCCTGGGTACCTAGCGGGAGGTGGGAGACCCAGTACTTC
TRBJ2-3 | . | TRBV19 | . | CASSISQGLGADTQYF | TGTGCCAGTAGTATATCCCAGGGACTGGGGGCAGATACGCAGTATTTT
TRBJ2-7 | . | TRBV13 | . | CASSSVQEQYF | TGTGCCAGCAGCTCAGTGCAGGAGCAGTACTTC
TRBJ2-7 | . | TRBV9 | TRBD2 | CASSTSGTDNEQYF | TGTGCCAGCAGCACTAGCGGGACCGACAACGAGCAGTACTTC
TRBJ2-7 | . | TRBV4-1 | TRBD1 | CASSLRRGPEQYF | TGCGCCAGCAGCCTACGCAGGGGGCCCGAGCAGTACTTC
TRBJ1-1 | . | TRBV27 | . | CASSLFQGSMNTEAFF | TGTGCCAGCAGTTTATTTCAGGGGAGTATGAACACTGAAGCTTTCTTT
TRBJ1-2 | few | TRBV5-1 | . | CASSSTENYGYTF | TGCGCCAGCAGCTCAACAGAAAACTATGGCTACACCTTC
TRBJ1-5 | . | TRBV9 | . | CASSVGGNGQPQHF | TGTGCCAGCAGCGTAGGAGGGAATGGGCAGCCCCAGCATTTT
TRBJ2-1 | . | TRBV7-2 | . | CASSLVGHEGSYNEQFF | TGTGCCAGCAGCTTAGTCGGGCACGAGGGCTCCTACAATGAGCAGTTCTTC
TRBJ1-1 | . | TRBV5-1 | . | CASGHNRELTEAFF | TGCGCCAGCGGCCATAACAGGGAATTAACTGAAGCTTTCTTT
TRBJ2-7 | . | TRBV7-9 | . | CASSLGGTYEQYF | TGTGCCAGCAGCTTAGGGGGGACTTACGAGCAGTACTTC